Sequencing of this T cell receptor (beta chain) was carried out in a study of T cells and Merkel cell carcinoma outcomes. Points from the study as a whole: Reportedly, T-cell repertoire with density predicts Merkel cell carcinoma outcomes.

With regard to this clone: What it recognizes is unknown.

Some clones are missing from TCRdb's copy, which holds only in-frame ones; the method was immunoSEQ multiplex PCR. The table records thousands of clones, 85% to 95% of them present only once. The CDR3 length is 15 residues. Germline CDR1 reads MGHRA; CDR2 reads YSYEKL. Trimming removed 0 bases from V and 7 bases from J; junction bases left unmatched: 6. Sequenced material: tumor tissue from Merkel cell carcinoma. The genes are TRBV4-1 and TRBJ1-5; 7 bases are a match to TRBD1. This TCR came from a human donor with Merkel cell carcinoma. CDR3 nucleotide sequence: TGCGCCAGCAGCCAAGAAGAGGGGGCTTGGCAGCCCCAGCATTTT. Amino acids: CASSQEEGAWQPQHF.